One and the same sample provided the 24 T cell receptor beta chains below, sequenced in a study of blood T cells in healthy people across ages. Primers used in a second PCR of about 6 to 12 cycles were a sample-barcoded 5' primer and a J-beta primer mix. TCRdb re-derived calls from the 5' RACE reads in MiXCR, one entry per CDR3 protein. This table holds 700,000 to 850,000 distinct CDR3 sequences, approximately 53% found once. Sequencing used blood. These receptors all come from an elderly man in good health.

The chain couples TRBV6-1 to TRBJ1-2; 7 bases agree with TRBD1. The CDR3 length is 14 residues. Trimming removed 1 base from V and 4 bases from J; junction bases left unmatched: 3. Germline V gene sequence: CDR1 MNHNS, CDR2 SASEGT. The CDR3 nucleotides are TGTGCCAGCAGTGAAGGACAGGGCGTCTATGGCTACACCTTC. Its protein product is CASSEGQGVYGYTF.

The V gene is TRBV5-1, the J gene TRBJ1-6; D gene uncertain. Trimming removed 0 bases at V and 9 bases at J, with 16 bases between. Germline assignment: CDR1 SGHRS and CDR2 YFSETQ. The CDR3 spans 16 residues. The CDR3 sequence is CASSLAQDPARSPLHF. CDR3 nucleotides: TGCGCCAGCAGCTTGGCCCAGGACCCAGCCCGTTCACCCCTCCACTTT.

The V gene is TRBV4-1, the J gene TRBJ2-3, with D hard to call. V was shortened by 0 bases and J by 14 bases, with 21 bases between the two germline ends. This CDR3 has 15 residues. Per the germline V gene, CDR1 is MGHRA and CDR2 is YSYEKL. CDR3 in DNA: TGCGCCAGCAGCCAAGAAGCTGCGAGAGCCAGATACGCGTATTTT. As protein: CASSQEAARARYAYF.

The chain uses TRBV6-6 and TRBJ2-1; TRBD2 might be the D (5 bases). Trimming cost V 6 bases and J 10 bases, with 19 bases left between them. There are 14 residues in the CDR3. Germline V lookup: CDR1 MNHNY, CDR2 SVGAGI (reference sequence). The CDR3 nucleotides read TGTGCCAGCAGCTACGCCGGGATCAACAGCGAGCAGTTCTTC. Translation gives CASSYAGINSEQFF.

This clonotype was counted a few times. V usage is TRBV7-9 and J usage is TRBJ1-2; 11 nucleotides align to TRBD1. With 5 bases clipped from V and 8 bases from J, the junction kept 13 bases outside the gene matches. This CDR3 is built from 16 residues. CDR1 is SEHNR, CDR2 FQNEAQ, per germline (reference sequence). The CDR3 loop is CASSPPGDRGSGGYTF. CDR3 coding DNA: TGTGCCAGCAGCCCCCCGGGGGACAGGGGGTCTGGCGGCTACACCTTC.

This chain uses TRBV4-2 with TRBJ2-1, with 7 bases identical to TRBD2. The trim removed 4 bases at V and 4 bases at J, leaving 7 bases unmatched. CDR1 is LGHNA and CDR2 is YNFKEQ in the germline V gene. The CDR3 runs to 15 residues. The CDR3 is CASSPPSGDYNEQFF. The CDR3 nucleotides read TGTGCCAGCAGCCCCCCTAGCGGAGATTACAATGAGCAGTTCTTC.

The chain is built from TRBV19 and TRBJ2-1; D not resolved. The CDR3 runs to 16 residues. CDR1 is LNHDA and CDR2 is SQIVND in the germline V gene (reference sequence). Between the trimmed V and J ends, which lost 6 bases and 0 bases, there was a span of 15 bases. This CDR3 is CASRPRRALSYNEQFF. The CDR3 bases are TGTGCCAGTAGGCCACGTCGGGCCCTCTCCTACAATGAGCAGTTCTTC.

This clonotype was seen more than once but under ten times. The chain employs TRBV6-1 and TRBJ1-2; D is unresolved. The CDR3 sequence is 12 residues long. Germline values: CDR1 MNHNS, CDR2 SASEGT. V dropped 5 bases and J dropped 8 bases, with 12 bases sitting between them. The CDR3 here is CASSRATGGYTF. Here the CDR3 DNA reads TGTGCCAGCAGTCGGGCAACCGGGGGCTACACCTTC.

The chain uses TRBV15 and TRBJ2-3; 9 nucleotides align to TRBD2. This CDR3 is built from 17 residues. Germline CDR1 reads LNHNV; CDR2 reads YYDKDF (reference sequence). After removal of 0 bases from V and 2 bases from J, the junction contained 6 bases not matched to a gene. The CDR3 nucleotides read TGTGCCACCAGCAGAGATCTTCTAGCGGGGACCACAGATACGCAGTATTTT. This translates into CATSRDLLAGTTDTQYF.

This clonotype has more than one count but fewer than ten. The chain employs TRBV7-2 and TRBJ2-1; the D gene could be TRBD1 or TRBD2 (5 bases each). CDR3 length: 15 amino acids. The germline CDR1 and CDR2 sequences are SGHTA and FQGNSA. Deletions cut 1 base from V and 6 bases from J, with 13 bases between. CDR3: CASSLGGSSLNEQFF. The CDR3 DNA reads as TGTGCCAGCAGCTTAGGGGGGAGTTCGCTCAATGAGCAGTTCTTC.

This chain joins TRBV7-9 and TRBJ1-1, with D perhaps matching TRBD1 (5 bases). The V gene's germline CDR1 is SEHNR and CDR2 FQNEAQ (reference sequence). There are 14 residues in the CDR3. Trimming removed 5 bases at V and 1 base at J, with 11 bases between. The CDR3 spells CASSRVGQNTEAFF. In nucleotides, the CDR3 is TGTGCCAGCAGCCGGGTAGGACAGAACACTGAAGCTTTCTTT.

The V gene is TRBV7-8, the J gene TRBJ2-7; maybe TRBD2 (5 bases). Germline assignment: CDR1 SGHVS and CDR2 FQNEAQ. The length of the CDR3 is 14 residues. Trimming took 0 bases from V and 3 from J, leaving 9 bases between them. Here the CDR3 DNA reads TGTGCCAGCAGCTTAGCCTCCACTAGCTACGAGCAGTACTTC. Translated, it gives CASSLASTSYEQYF.

The CDR3 is CSVVPGTGVLRETQYF. CDR3 bases: TGCAGCGTTGTGCCCGGGACAGGGGTGCTTCGGGAGACCCAGTACTTC. The chain uses TRBV29-1 and TRBJ2-4, with 10 bases lining up with TRBD1. The J call may be in error: the DNA end matches TRBJ2-5 better. The CDR3 sequence is 16 residues long. Looked up from germline, CDR1 is SQVTM and CDR2 is ANQGSEA.

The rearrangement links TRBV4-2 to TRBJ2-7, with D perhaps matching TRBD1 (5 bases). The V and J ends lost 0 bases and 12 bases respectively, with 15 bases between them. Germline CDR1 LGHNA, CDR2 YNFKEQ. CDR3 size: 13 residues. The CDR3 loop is CASSQDRLGHTYF. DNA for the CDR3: TGTGCCAGCAGCCAAGATCGGTTAGGACATACGTACTTC.

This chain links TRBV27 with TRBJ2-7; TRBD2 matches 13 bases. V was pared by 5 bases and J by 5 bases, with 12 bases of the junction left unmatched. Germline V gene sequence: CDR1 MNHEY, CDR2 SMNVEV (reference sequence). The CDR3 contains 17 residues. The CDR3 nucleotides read TGTGCCAGCAGTCCCCGACTAGCGGGAGGATCCATGAACGAGCAGTACTTC. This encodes CASSPRLAGGSMNEQYF.

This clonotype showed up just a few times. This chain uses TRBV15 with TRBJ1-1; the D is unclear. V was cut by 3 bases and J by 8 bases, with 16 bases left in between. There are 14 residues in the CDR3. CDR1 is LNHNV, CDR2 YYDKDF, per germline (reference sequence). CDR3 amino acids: CATSSPGHRSEAFF. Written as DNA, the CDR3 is TGTGCCACCAGCAGTCCCGGGCATAGGAGCGAAGCTTTCTTT.

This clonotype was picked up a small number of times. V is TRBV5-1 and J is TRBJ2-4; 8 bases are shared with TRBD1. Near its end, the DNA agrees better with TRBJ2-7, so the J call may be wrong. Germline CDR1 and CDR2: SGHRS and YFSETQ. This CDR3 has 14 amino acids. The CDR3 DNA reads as TGCGCCAGCAGCTTGGAGGACAGGGCTTACGAGCAGTACTTC. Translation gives CASSLEDRAYEQYF.

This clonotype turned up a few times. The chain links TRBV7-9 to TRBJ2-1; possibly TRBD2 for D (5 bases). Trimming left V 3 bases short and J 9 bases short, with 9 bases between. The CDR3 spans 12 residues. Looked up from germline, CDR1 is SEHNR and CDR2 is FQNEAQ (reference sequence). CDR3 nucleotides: TGTGCCAGCAGCTTGGACTTGGGTGAGCAGTTCTTC. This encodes CASSLDLGEQFF.

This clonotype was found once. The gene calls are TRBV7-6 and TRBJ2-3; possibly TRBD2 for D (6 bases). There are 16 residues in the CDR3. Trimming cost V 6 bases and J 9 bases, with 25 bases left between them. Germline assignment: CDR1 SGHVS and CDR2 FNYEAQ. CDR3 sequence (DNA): TGTGCCAGCAGTGAACCCGGGACTGGCGGGAAAGGCACGCAGTATTTT. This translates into CASSEPGTGGKGTQYF.

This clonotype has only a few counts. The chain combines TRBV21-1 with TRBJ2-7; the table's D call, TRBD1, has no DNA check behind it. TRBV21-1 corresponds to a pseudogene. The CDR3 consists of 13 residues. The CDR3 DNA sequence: TGTGCCAACAGCACTTCCAGGGTTTGCAAGCAGTACTTC. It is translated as CANSTSRVCKQYF.

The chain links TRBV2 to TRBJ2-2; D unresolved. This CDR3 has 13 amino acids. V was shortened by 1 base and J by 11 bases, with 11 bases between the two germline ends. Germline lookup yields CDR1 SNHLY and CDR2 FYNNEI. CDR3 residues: CASSEEVARELFF. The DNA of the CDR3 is TGTGCCAGCAGTGAAGAGGTAGCACGAGAGCTGTTTTTT.

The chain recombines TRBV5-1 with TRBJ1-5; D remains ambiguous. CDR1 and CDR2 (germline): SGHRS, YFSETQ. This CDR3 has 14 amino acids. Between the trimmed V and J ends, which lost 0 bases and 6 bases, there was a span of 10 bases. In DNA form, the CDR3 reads TGCGCCAGCAGCTTGGATCCTACCCGTCAGCCCCAGCATTTT. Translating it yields CASSLDPTRQPQHF.

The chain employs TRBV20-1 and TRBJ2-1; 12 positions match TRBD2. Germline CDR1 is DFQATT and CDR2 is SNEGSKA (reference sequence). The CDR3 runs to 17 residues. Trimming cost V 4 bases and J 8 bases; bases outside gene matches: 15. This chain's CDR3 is CSATGSLAGGPYDEQFF. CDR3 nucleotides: TGCAGTGCTACGGGGTCCCTAGCGGGAGGGCCTTATGATGAGCAGTTCTTC.

The DNA of the CDR3 is TGTGCCAGCAGTTATTTCCCAGGAGGGAATCAGCCCCAGCATTTT. This translates into CASSYFPGGNQPQHF. This chain connects TRBV28 to TRBJ1-5; D unresolved. CDR1 and CDR2 (germline): MDHEN, SYDVKM. V gave up 4 bases and J gave up 4 bases, with 14 bases separating them. The CDR3 contains 15 residues.